This is a list of T cell receptor beta chains from one sample in a study of shared clonotypes between healthy human individuals. This table comes from immunoSEQ multiplex PCR, and its TCRdb copy is limited to in-frame clones, with some not included. The table shows around 2.1 million clones, with about 94% occurring only once. Sequencing used naive CD4+ T cells sorted from blood. These receptors were taken from a young man in good health. The CDR3 runs from the conserved cysteine through the conserved F or W. D genes are given only for firm matches. Some rows mark clone size as missing; the rest say once, few, many or name a class of expanded clone.

D: TRBD2
J: TRBJ2-1
V: TRBV30
size: .
length: 17
CDR3: CAWTPGLAGGTYNEQFF
DNA: TGTGCCTGGACGCCGGGCTTAGCGGGGGGCACGTACAATGAGCAGTTCTTC

D: .
J: TRBJ1-2
V: TRBV7-9
size: .
length: 14
CDR3: CASSLAGLDYGYTF
DNA: TGTGCCAGCAGCTTAGCGGGTTTGGACTATGGCTACACCTTC

D: .
J: TRBJ1-1
V: TRBV5-1
size: .
length: 14
CDR3: CASSGVTENTEAFF
DNA: TGCGCCAGCAGCGGGGTGACAGAGAACACTGAAGCTTTCTTT

D: .
J: TRBJ2-3
V: TRBV5-1
size: .
length: 14
CDR3: CASSLAGSPDTQYF
DNA: TGCGCCAGCAGCTTGGCGGGCTCACCAGATACGCAGTATTTT

D: TRBD1
J: TRBJ1-1
V: TRBV25-1
size: .
length: 15
CDR3: CASSDPRQGNTEAFF
DNA: TGTGCCAGCAGTGATCCCCGACAGGGGAACACTGAAGCTTTCTTT

D: .
J: TRBJ2-7
V: TRBV7-9
size: .
length: 13
CDR3: CASSEGGTYEQYF
DNA: TGTGCCAGCAGCGAGGGAGGAACCTACGAGCAGTACTTC

D: .
J: TRBJ2-6
V: TRBV10-3
size: .
length: 14
CDR3: CATRLGSGANVLTF
DNA: TGTGCCACCCGACTCGGCTCTGGGGCCAACGTCCTGACTTTC

D: TRBD1
J: TRBJ1-6
V: TRBV5-5
size: .
length: 15
CDR3: CASSLEDRVNSPLHF
DNA: TGTGCCAGCAGCTTGGAGGACAGGGTTAATTCACCCCTCCACTTT

D: .
J: TRBJ2-1
V: TRBV6-1
size: .
length: 15
CDR3: CASSALWGLYNEQFF
DNA: TGTGCCAGCAGCGCTTTGTGGGGACTTTACAATGAGCAGTTCTTC

D: .
J: TRBJ2-5
V: TRBV11-2
size: .
length: 16
CDR3: CASSLEGRRPQETQYF
DNA: TGTGCCAGCAGCTTAGAGGGGCGCCGTCCCCAAGAGACCCAGTACTTC

D: TRBD1
J: TRBJ1-4
V: TRBV4-3
size: .
length: 14
CDR3: CASSQGQGNEKLFF
DNA: TGCGCCAGCAGCCAAGGACAGGGAAACGAGAAACTGTTTTTT

D: .
J: TRBJ2-7
V: TRBV19
size: .
length: 13
CDR3: CASSIGGSYEQYF
DNA: TGTGCCAGTAGTATTGGGGGGAGCTACGAGCAGTACTTC

D: .
J: TRBJ2-7
V: TRBV9
size: once
length: 13
CDR3: CASSADLGYEQYF
DNA: TGTGCCAGCAGCGCTGACCTGGGCTACGAGCAGTACTTC

D: TRBD2
J: TRBJ2-3
V: TRBV5-1
size: .
length: 16
CDR3: CASSPGTSGLTDTQYF
DNA: TGCGCCAGCAGCCCAGGGACTAGCGGCCTCACAGATACGCAGTATTTT

D: TRBD2
J: TRBJ2-1
V: TRBV19
size: .
length: 16
CDR3: CASMGTSGRKNNEQFF
DNA: TGTGCCAGTATGGGGACTAGCGGGAGGAAGAACAATGAGCAGTTCTTC

D: TRBD1
J: TRBJ2-2
V: TRBV4-3
size: .
length: 17
CDR3: CASSQHAGTGDTGELFF
DNA: TGCGCCAGCAGCCAACATGCCGGGACAGGGGACACCGGGGAGCTGTTTTTT

D: TRBD1
J: TRBJ2-7
V: TRBV9
size: .
length: 15
CDR3: CASSASGTGWYEQYF
DNA: TGTGCCAGCAGCGCCTCCGGGACAGGGTGGTACGAGCAGTACTTC

D: .
J: TRBJ2-7
V: TRBV7-2
size: .
length: 14
CDR3: CASSLGAGPYEQYF
DNA: TGTGCCAGCAGCTTAGGGGCAGGGCCCTACGAGCAGTACTTC

D: .
J: TRBJ1-1
V: TRBV6-1
size: .
length: 14
CDR3: CASTQIPMNTEAFF
DNA: TGTGCCAGCACCCAGATCCCCATGAACACTGAAGCTTTCTTT

D: TRBD1
J: TRBJ1-6
V: TRBV6-5
size: .
length: 14
CDR3: CASTPGQINSPLHF
DNA: TGTGCCAGCACCCCGGGACAGATAAATTCACCCCTCCACTTT

D: TRBD1
J: TRBJ1-2
V: TRBV10-3
size: .
length: 14
CDR3: CATRPTGLPYGYTF
DNA: TGTGCCACCCGGCCGACAGGGCTCCCCTATGGCTACACCTTC

D: TRBD2
J: TRBJ2-3
V: TRBV10-2
size: .
length: 14
CDR3: CASSPTSGGDTQYF
DNA: TGCGCCAGCAGTCCGACTAGCGGGGGGGATACGCAGTATTTT

D: .
J: TRBJ1-3
V: TRBV7-9
size: .
length: 18
CDR3: CASSSRRTSIYAGNTIYF
DNA: TGTGCCAGCAGCTCAAGGCGGACAAGTATCTATGCTGGAAACACCATATATTTT

D: .
J: TRBJ1-2
V: TRBV7-2
size: .
length: 14
CDR3: CASSPRRGNYGYTF
DNA: TGTGCCAGCAGCCCCAGAAGAGGCAACTATGGCTACACCTTC

D: .
J: TRBJ1-2
V: TRBV10-3
size: once
length: 12
CDR3: CAISSLPDGYTF
DNA: TGTGCCATCAGCTCGCTTCCGGATGGCTACACCTTC

D: .
J: TRBJ1-1
V: TRBV6-1
size: .
length: 15
CDR3: CASSPRQPGNTEAFF
DNA: TGTGCCAGCAGCCCTAGACAGCCGGGGAACACTGAAGCTTTCTTT

D: TRBD1
J: TRBJ2-7
V: TRBV5-4
size: .
length: 16
CDR3: CASSSTGQGISYEQYF
DNA: TGTGCCAGCAGCTCGACGGGACAGGGGATCTCCTACGAGCAGTACTTC

D: .
J: TRBJ1-1
V: TRBV29-1
size: .
length: 16
CDR3: CSVDTYALVGRTEAFF
DNA: TGCAGCGTCGACACGTACGCGTTGGTGGGAAGGACTGAAGCTTTCTTT

D: TRBD1
J: TRBJ2-5
V: TRBV6-1
size: .
length: 14
CDR3: CASRGGTGKETQYF
DNA: TGTGCCAGCAGGGGCGGGACAGGGAAAGAGACCCAGTACTTC

D: .
J: TRBJ2-2
V: TRBV10-3
size: .
length: 14
CDR3: CAIRGDGNTGELFF
DNA: TGTGCCATCAGAGGGGACGGGAACACCGGGGAGCTGTTTTTT

D: TRBD1
J: TRBJ1-1
V: TRBV14
size: .
length: 17
CDR3: CASSLTGGLRYGAEAFF
DNA: TGTGCCAGCAGCCTGACAGGGGGCCTCCGATACGGGGCTGAAGCTTTCTTT

D: TRBD1
J: TRBJ1-1
V: TRBV6-5
size: .
length: 13
CDR3: CASSEGTGAEAFF
DNA: TGTGCCAGCAGCGAAGGGACAGGAGCTGAAGCTTTCTTT

D: .
J: TRBJ2-5
V: TRBV18
size: .
length: 11
CDR3: CASSPQETQYF
DNA: TGTGCCAGCTCACCTCAGGAGACCCAGTACTTC

D: TRBD1
J: TRBJ1-1
V: TRBV11-2
size: once
length: 13
CDR3: CASSLLDRGGAFF
DNA: TGTGCCAGCAGCTTATTGGACAGGGGTGGAGCTTTCTTT

D: .
J: TRBJ1-6
V: TRBV10-2
size: .
length: 11
CDR3: CASSNANFLHF
DNA: TGCGCCAGCAGCAACGCCAATTTCCTCCACTTT

D: .
J: TRBJ2-7
V: TRBV18
size: .
length: 12
CDR3: CASSPSAYEQYF
DNA: TGTGCCAGCTCACCGTCGGCCTACGAGCAGTACTTC

D: .
J: TRBJ2-7
V: TRBV14
size: .
length: 14
CDR3: CASSQGARNYEQYF
DNA: TGTGCCAGCAGCCAAGGGGCTAGAAACTACGAGCAGTACTTC

D: .
J: TRBJ1-3
V: TRBV7-9
size: .
length: 14
CDR3: CASSLQGSGNTIYF
DNA: TGTGCCAGCAGCCTACAGGGAAGTGGAAACACCATATATTTT

D: .
J: TRBJ2-7
V: TRBV19
size: .
length: 15
CDR3: CASSIGRGSAYEQYF
DNA: TGTGCCAGTAGTATTGGACGGGGAAGTGCCTACGAGCAGTACTTC

D: .
J: TRBJ2-5
V: TRBV19
size: .
length: 15
CDR3: CASSNGAMTQETQYF
DNA: TGTGCCAGTAGTAACGGGGCAATGACTCAAGAGACCCAGTACTTC

D: .
J: TRBJ1-2
V: TRBV18
size: .
length: 13
CDR3: CASSPDGGYGYTF
DNA: TGTGCCAGCTCACCAGACGGCGGGTATGGCTACACCTTC

D: TRBD1
J: TRBJ2-7
V: TRBV6-5
size: .
length: 11
CDR3: CASSGQGEQYF
DNA: TGTGCCAGCAGTGGACAGGGGGAGCAGTACTTC

D: TRBD2
J: TRBJ2-2
V: TRBV28
size: .
length: 16
CDR3: CASSLLAGGFTGELFF
DNA: TGTGCCAGCAGTTTGCTAGCGGGGGGGTTCACCGGGGAGCTGTTTTTT

D: .
J: TRBJ2-2
V: TRBV4-3
size: .
length: 16
CDR3: CASSQDVGQNTGELFF
DNA: TGCGCCAGCAGCCAAGACGTTGGTCAGAACACCGGGGAGCTGTTTTTT

D: TRBD2
J: TRBJ2-5
V: TRBV6-1
size: .
length: 18
CDR3: CASSEALLAGGAGETQYF
DNA: TGTGCCAGCAGTGAAGCACTACTAGCGGGAGGGGCCGGAGAGACCCAGTACTTC

D: .
J: TRBJ1-6
V: TRBV7-2
size: .
length: 14
CDR3: CASSLGAGNSPLHF
DNA: TGTGCCAGCAGCTTAGGGGCAGGTAATTCACCCCTCCACTTT

D: .
J: TRBJ2-5
V: TRBV18
size: .
length: 15
CDR3: CASSPRDSFQETQYF
DNA: TGTGCCAGCTCACCGCGGGACAGCTTCCAAGAGACCCAGTACTTC

D: .
J: TRBJ1-5
V: TRBV19
size: .
length: 14
CDR3: CASSRTASNQPQHF
DNA: TGTGCCAGTAGTAGGACAGCTAGCAATCAGCCCCAGCATTTT

D: TRBD1
J: TRBJ1-2
V: TRBV18
size: .
length: 14
CDR3: CASSPAGQNYGYTF
DNA: TGTGCCAGCTCACCCGCGGGACAGAACTATGGCTACACCTTC

D: TRBD1
J: TRBJ1-6
V: TRBV30
size: .
length: 16
CDR3: CAWGRPGTGNNSPLHF
DNA: TGTGCCTGGGGGAGACCCGGGACAGGAAATAATTCACCCCTCCACTTT

D: .
J: TRBJ1-6
V: TRBV7-8
size: .
length: 17
CDR3: CASSLGGVSSYNSPLHF
DNA: TGTGCCAGCAGCTTAGGTGGCGTGAGCTCCTATAATTCACCCCTCCACTTT

D: .
J: TRBJ1-6
V: TRBV29-1
size: .
length: 15
CDR3: CSVDPRPDRDPPLHF
DNA: TGCAGCGTTGACCCTCGTCCAGACCGCGACCCACCCCTCCACTTT